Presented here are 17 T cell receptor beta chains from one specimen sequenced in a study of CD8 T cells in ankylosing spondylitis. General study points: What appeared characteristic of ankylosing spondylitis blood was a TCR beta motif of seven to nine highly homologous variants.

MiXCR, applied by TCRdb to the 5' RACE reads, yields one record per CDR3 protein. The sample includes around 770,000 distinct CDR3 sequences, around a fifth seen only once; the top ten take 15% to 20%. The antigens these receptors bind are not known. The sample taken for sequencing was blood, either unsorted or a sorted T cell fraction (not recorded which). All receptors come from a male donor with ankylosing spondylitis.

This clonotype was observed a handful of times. This chain's CDR3 is CSVNGGYGYTF. CDR3 DNA: TGCAGCGTTAACGGAGGTTATGGCTACACCTTC. V gene TRBV29-1 combines with J gene TRBJ1-2; no clear D. The CDR3 extends over 11 amino acids. V lost 5 bases and J lost 5, with 9 bases in between. Germline assignment: CDR1 SQVTM and CDR2 ANQGSEA.

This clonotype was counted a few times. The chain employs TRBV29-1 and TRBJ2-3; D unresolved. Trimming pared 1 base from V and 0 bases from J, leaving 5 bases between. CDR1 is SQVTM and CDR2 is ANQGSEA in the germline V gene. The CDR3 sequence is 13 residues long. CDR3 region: CSVEGESTDTQYF. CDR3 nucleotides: TGCAGCGTTGAAGGGGAAAGCACAGATACGCAGTATTTT.

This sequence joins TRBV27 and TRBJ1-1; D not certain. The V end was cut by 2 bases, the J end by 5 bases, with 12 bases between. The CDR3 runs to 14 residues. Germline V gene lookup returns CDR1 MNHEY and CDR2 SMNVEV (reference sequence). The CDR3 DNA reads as TGTGCCAGCAGTTTAGCGGCGATGGGGACTGAAGCTTTCTTT. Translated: CASSLAAMGTEAFF.

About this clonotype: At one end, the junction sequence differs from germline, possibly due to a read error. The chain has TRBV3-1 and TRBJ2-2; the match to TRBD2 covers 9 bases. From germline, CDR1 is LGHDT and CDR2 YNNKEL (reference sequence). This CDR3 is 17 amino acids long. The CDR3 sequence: CASCQDGSSGGAGELFF. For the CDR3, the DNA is TGTGCCAGCTGCCAAGATGGGAGTAGCGGGGGTGCCGGGGAGCTGTTTTTT.

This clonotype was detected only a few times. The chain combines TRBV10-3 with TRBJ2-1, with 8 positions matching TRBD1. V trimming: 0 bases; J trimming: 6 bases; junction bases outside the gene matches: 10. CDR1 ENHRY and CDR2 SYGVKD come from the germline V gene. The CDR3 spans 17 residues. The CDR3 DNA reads TGTGCCATCAGTGAGTCGTTCGGACAGGGAAATAGCAATGAGCAGTTCTTC. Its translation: CAISESFGQGNSNEQFF.

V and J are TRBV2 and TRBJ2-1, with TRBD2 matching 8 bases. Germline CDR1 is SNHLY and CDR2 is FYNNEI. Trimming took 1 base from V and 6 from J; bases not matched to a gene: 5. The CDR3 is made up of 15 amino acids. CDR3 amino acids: CASSEDSGVTNEQFF. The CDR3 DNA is TGTGCCAGCAGTGAAGATAGCGGGGTAACCAATGAGCAGTTCTTC.

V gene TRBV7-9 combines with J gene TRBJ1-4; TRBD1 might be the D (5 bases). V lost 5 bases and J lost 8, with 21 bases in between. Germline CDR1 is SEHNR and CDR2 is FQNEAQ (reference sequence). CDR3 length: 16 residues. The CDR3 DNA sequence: TGTGCCAGCAGCCCCACAGGAGGGATGCTTGGCGAAAAACTGTTTTTT. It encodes CASSPTGGMLGEKLFF.

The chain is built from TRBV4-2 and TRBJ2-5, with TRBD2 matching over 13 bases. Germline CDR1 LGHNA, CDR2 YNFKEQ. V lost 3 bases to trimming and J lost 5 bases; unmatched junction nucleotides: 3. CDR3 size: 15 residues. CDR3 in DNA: TGTGCCAGCAGCCACGGACTAGCGGGAGATGAGACCCAGTACTTC. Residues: CASSHGLAGDETQYF.

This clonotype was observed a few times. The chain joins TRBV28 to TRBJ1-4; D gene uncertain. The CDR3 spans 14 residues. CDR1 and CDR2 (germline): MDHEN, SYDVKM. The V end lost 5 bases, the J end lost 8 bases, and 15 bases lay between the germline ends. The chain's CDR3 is CASSPQTYGEKLFF. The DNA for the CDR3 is TGTGCCAGCAGTCCGCAGACATACGGGGAAAAACTGTTTTTT.

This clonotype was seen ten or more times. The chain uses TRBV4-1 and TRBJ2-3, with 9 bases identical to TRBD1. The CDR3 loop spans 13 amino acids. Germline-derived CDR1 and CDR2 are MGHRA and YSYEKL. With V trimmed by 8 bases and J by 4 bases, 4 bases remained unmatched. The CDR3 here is CASSGQGSDTQYF. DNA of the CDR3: TGCGCCAGCTCGGGACAGGGCTCAGATACGCAGTATTTT.

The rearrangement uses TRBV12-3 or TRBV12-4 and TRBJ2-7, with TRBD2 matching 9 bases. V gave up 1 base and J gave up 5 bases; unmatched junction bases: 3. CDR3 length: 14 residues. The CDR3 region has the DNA TGTGCCAGCAGTTTAGATAGGACTAGCGACGAGCAGTACTTC. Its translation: CASSLDRTSDEQYF.

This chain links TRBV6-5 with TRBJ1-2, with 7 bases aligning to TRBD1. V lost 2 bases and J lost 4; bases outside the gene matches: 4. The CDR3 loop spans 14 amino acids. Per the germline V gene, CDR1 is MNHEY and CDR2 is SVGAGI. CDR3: CASSYSRGAYGYTF. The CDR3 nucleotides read TGTGCCAGCAGTTACAGCAGGGGGGCCTATGGCTACACCTTC.

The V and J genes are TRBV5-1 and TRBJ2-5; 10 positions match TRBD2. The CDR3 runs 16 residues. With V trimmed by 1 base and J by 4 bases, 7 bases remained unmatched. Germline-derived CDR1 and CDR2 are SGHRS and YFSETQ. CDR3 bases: TGCGCCAGCAGCTTGTGGTCTAGCGGGAGTGGAGAGACCCAGTACTTC. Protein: CASSLWSSGSGETQYF. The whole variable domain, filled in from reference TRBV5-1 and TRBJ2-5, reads KAGVTQTPRYLIKTRGQQVTLSCSPISGHRSVSWYQQTPGQGLQFLFEYFSETQRNKGNFPGRFSGRQFSNSRSEMNVSTLELGDSALYLCASSLWSSGSGETQYFGPGTRLLVL.

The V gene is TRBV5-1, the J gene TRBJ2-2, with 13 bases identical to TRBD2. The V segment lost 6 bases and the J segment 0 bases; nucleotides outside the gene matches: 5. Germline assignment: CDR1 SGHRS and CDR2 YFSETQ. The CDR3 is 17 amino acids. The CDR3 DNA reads TGCGCCAGCACTACTAGCGGGGGGGCGGCGAACACCGGGGAGCTGTTTTTT. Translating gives CASTTSGGAANTGELFF.

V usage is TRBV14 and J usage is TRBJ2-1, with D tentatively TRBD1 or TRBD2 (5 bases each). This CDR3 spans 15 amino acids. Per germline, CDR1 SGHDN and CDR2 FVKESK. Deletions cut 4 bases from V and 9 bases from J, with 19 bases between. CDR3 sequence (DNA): TGTGCCAGCAGCCCCGGGACCATGGCCCGGGCTGAGCAGTTCTTC. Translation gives CASSPGTMARAEQFF.

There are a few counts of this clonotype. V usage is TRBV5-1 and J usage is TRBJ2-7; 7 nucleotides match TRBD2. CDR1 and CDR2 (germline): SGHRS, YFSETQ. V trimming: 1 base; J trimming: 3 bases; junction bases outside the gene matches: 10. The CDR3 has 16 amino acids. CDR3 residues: CASSLQAGESYYEQYF. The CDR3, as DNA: TGCGCCAGCAGCTTGCAGGCGGGAGAAAGTTACTACGAGCAGTACTTC.

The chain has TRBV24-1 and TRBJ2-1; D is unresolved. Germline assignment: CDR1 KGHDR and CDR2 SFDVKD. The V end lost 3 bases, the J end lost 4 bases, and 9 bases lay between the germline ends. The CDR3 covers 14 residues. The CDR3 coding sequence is TGTGCCACCAGTGATCCAGCGCGGTACAATGAGCAGTTCTTC. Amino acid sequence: CATSDPARYNEQFF.